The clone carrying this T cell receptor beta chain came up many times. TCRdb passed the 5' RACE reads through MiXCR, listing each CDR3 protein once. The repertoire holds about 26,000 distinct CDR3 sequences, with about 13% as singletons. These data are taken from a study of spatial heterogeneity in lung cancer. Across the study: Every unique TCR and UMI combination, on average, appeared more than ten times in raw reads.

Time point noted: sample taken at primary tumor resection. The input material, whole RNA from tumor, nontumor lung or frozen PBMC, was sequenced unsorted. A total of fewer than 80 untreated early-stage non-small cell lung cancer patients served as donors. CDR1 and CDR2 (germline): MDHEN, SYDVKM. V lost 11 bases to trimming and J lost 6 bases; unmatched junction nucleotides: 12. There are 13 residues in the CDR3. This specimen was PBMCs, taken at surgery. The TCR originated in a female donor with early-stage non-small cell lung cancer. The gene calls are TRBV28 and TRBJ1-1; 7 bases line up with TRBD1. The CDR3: CASRGRGVSEAFF. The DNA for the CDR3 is TGTGCCTCACGGGGCAGGGGGGTCTCTGAAGCTTTCTTT.